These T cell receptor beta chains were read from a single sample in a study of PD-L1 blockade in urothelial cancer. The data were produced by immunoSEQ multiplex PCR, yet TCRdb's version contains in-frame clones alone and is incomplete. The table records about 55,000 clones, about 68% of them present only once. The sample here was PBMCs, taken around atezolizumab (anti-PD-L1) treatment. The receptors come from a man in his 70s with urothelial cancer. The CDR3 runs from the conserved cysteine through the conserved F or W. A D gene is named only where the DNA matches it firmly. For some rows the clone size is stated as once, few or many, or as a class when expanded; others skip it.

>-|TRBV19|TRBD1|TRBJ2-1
TGTGCCAGTAGTGGGGGACAGGGATTCTACAATGAGCAGTTCTTC
CASSGGQGFYNEQFF
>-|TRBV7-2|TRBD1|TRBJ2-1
TGTGCCAGCAGCTTAAAACAGGGGGCCTACAATGAGCAGTTCTTC
CASSLKQGAYNEQFF
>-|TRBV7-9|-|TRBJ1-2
TGTGCCAGCAGCCCGGGACAAAGCTATGGTGGCTACACCTTC
CASSPGQSYGGYTF
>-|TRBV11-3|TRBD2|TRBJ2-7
TGTGCCAGCAGCCCCTTAGCGGGAGCGAGAGAGCAGTACTTC
CASSPLAGAREQYF
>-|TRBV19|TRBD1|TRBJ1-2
TGTGCCAGTAGCCGGGACAGGAGCTATGGCTACACCTTC
CASSRDRSYGYTF
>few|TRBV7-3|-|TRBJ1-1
TGTGCCAGCAGCTTGGGGCCGTCGAACACTGAAGCTTTCTTT
CASSLGPSNTEAFF
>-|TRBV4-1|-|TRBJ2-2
TGCGCCAGCAGCCGGACGGGGGTGAACACCGGGGAGCTGTTTTTT
CASSRTGVNTGELFF
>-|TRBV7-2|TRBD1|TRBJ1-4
TGTGCCAGCAGCGCGACAGGGAAGGAAAAACTGTTTTTT
CASSATGKEKLFF
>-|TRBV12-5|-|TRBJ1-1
TGTGCTAGTGCCAAGGCCGCACAGGGTTCGAACACTGAAGCTTTCTTT
CASAKAAQGSNTEAFF
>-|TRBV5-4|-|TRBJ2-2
TGTGCCAGCAGCTTGGAGCCCAACACCGGGGAGCTGTTTTTT
CASSLEPNTGELFF
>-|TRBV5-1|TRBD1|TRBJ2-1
TGCGCCAGCAGCTCCGGGACAGCCGAATACAATGAGCAGTTCTTC
CASSSGTAEYNEQFF
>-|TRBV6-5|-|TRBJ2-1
TGTGCCAGCAGTGCCCGACGGCGGGCGTGGGATGAGCAGTTCTTC
CASSARRRAWDEQFF
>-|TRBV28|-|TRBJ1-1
TGTGCCAGCAGTTTTCTCGGCACTGAAGCTTTCTTT
CASSFLGTEAFF
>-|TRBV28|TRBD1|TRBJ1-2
TGTGCCAGCAGGTCGACAGGGAGCCCCCAAGGCTACACCTTC
CASRSTGSPQGYTF